What follows are 8 T cell receptor beta chains derived from one specimen sequenced in a study of identifying expanded T cells in peripheral blood. The method was immunoSEQ multiplex PCR; TCRdb's version includes in-frame clones alone and lacks a portion of them. This sample has 70,000 to 95,000 clones; 80% to 90% occur once, and the top ten carry roughly 7.7%. The sample taken for sequencing was blood. The source is a person aged 18-69 years in good health.

The genes are TRBV27 and TRBJ2-5; TRBD1 matches at 9 bases. Germline lookup yields CDR1 MNHEY and CDR2 SMNVEV (reference sequence). This CDR3 region has 16 residues. V gave up 2 bases and J gave up 5 bases; unmatched junction bases: 9. The CDR3 region is CASSLGGQGIYETQYF. The CDR3 region has the DNA TGTGCCAGCAGTTTAGGGGGACAGGGTATCTATGAGACCCAGTACTTC.

J is TRBJ2-5 and V is TRBV20-1; D is perhaps TRBD1 (5 bases). The length of the CDR3 is 11 residues. Trimming shortened V by 2 bases and J by 5 bases, and 6 bases separated the two germline ends. The germline CDR1 and CDR2 sequences are DFQATT and SNEGSKA (reference sequence). As DNA, the CDR3 is TGCAGTGCTAGACCAGGGGAGACCCAGTACTTC. Residues: CSARPGETQYF.

The chain joins TRBV9 to TRBJ2-5; TRBD2 agrees at 11 bases. The V segment lost 3 bases and the J segment 5 bases; nucleotides outside the gene matches: 6. Per the germline V gene, CDR1 is SGDLS and CDR2 is YYNGEE. This CDR3 contains 15 residues. The CDR3, as DNA: TGTGCCAGCAGCGATAGCGGGGGGGCCCGCGAGACCCAGTACTTC. Residues: CASSDSGGARETQYF.

For the CDR3, the DNA is TGTGCTAGTGGTTTGGTGGTTCGCGGGAGTAGCAACGAGCAGTACTTC. It specifies CASGLVVRGSSNEQYF. This rearrangement joins TRBV12-5 to TRBJ2-7; TRBD2 aligns across 7 bases. Germline loops: CDR1 LGHNT, CDR2 FRNRAP. Trimming cost V 0 bases and J 5 bases; bases outside gene matches: 10. The CDR3 consists of 16 residues.

This clone has a single count. The gene calls are TRBV4-3 and TRBJ1-2; D unresolved. The CDR3 is 17 amino acids. V lost 0 bases and J 0 bases, leaving 14 bases between the germline ends. In germline, CDR1 is LGHNA, CDR2 YSLEER. The CDR3 coding sequence is TGCGCCAGCAGCCAAGATCGGAGAGGGCTGACTAACTATGGCTACACCTTC. Its protein is CASSQDRRGLTNYGYTF.

V usage is TRBV2 and J usage is TRBJ1-1; D gene ambiguous. The CDR3 sequence is 11 residues long. V lost 8 bases and J 3 bases, leaving 7 bases between the germline ends. Germline V gives CDR1 SNHLY, CDR2 FYNNEI. DNA of the CDR3: TGTGCCAGCTGTTGTGACACTGAAGCTTTCTTT. Translated, it gives CASCCDTEAFF.

This clone showed up just once. As DNA, the CDR3 is TGTGCCAGTAGTATGGTGGGCAATGAGCAGTTCTTC. The encoded protein is CASSMVGNEQFF. The chain carries TRBV19 and TRBJ2-1; unclear D gene. The V end was cut by 3 bases, the J end by 6 bases, with 6 bases between. Germline assignment: CDR1 LNHDA and CDR2 SQIVND (reference sequence). The CDR3 spans 12 residues.

The chain links TRBV11-3 to TRBJ2-2; D call uncertain. The V gene lost 1 base and the J gene lost 6 bases, with 6 bases spanning the gap. Germline values: CDR1 SGHNT, CDR2 YENEEA. This CDR3 has 13 amino acids. CDR3 in DNA: TGTGCCAGCAGCTTAGGAGTCGCCGGGGAGCTGTTTTTT. This gives the protein CASSLGVAGELFF.